This T cell receptor beta chain emerged from a study of blood T cells in healthy people across ages. Germline values: CDR1 SGHNT, CDR2 YYREEE (reference sequence). This CDR3 has 16 residues. The ends were cut back, 9 bases at V and 0 bases at J, with 21 bases in the middle. A J-beta primer mix and a sample-barcoded 5' primer were used in a second PCR of about 7 to 12 cycles. MiXCR, run by TCRdb on the 5' RACE reads, gives a single entry per CDR3 protein. This sample has more than 1.4 million distinct CDR3 sequences; 35% to 45% occur once, and the top ten carry roughly 8.2%. Overall study results and limits: Percentage of naive T cells showed a strong correlation with TCR beta diversity. Diversity of TCR beta per million T cells declined in a roughly linear way with age.

In the case of this clonotype: Its antigen is unidentified.

Staff drew about 10 milliliters of peripheral blood from each donor. This TCR was recovered from a woman in her late teens or twenties in good health. Sequenced input: blood. This rearrangement joins TRBV5-4 to TRBJ2-5; D may be TRBD1 (6 bases). CDR3 sequence reads: CATHFPGQTYQETQYF. CDR3 DNA sequence: TGTGCCACCCATTTTCCAGGACAGACGTACCAAGAGACCCAGTACTTC.